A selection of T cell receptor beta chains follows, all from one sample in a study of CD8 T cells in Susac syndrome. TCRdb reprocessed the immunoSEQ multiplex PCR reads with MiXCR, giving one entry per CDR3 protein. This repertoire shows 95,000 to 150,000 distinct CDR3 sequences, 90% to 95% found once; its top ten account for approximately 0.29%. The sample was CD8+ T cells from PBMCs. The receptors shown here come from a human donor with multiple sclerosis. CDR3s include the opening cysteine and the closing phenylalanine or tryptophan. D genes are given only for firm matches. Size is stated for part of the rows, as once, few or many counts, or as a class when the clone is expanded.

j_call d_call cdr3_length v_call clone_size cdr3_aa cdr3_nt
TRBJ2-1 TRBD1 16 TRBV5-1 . CASSWNRDRDYNEQFF TGCGCCAGCAGCTGGAACCGGGACAGGGATTACAATGAGCAGTTCTTC
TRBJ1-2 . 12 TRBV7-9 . CASSLLTYGYTF TGTGCCAGCAGCCTCCTTACATATGGCTACACCTTC
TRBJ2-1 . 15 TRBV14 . CASSTFGSWINEQFF TGTGCCAGCTCAACTTTCGGGAGCTGGATCAATGAGCAGTTCTTC
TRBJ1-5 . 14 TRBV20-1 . CSASTGGAGQPQHF TGCAGTGCGTCCACCGGGGGCGCAGGACAGCCCCAGCATTTT
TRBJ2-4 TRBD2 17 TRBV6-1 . CASSEEGRRLAMDIQYF TGTGCCAGCAGTGAGGAAGGACGGAGACTAGCCATGGACATTCAGTACTTC
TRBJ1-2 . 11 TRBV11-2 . CASSFAGGYTF TGTGCCAGCAGCTTCGCGGGGGGCTACACCTTC
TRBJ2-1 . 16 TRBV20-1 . CSARDRVSSDYNEQFF TGCAGTGCTAGAGATCGGGTTAGCTCAGATTACAATGAGCAGTTCTTC
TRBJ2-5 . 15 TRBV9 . CASSQGGPEQETQYF TGTGCCAGCAGCCAGGGGGGGCCGGAACAAGAGACCCAGTACTTC
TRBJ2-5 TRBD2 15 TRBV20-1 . CSAPVTSGVGETQYF TGCAGTGCTCCCGTGACTAGCGGGGTAGGAGAGACCCAGTACTTC
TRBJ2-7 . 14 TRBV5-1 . CASSLAYTNYEQYF TGCGCCAGCAGCCTGGCCTACACCAACTACGAGCAGTACTTC
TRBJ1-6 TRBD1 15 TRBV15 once CATSSGTGDNSPLHF TGTGCCACCAGCAGCGGGACAGGGGATAATTCACCCCTCCACTTT
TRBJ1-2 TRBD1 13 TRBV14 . CASSPSGGVAYTF TGTGCCAGCAGCCCCTCAGGGGGGGTCGCCTACACCTTC
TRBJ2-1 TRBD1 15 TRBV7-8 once CASSARQGRGNEQFF TGTGCCAGCAGCGCGCGACAGGGTAGAGGGAATGAGCAGTTCTTC
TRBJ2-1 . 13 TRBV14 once CASSQVAYNEQFF TGTGCCAGCAGCCAAGTCGCCTACAATGAGCAGTTCTTC
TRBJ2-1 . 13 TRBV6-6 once CASGLGGRNEQFF TGTGCCAGCGGCCTGGGTGGGCGCAATGAGCAGTTCTTC
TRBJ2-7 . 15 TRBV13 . CASSSREKSSYEQYF TGTGCCAGCAGCTCCAGGGAGAAGAGCAGTTACGAGCAGTACTTC
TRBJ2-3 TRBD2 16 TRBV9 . CASSVLAGAYTDTQYF TGTGCCAGCAGCGTGCTAGCGGGGGCCTACACAGATACGCAGTATTTT
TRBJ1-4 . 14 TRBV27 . CASSERSRGEKLFF TGTGCCAGCAGCGAACGATCTAGGGGGGAAAAACTGTTTTTT
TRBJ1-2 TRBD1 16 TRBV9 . CASSVANDGGGQGYTF TGTGCCAGCAGCGTAGCAAATGACGGAGGGGGCCAAGGCTACACCTTC
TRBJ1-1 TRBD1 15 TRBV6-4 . CASSVSGGRNTEAFF TGTGCCAGCAGTGTATCAGGGGGGAGGAACACTGAAGCTTTCTTT
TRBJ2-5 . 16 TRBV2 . CASRAITGVGQETQYF TGTGCCAGCAGGGCCATAACGGGAGTTGGCCAAGAGACCCAGTACTTC
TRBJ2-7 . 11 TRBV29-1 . CSGGTRYEQYF TGCAGCGGCGGGACACGCTACGAGCAGTACTTC
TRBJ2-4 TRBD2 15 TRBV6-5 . CASKRGDLAKNIQYF TGTGCCAGCAAACGGGGGGATTTAGCCAAAAACATTCAGTACTTC
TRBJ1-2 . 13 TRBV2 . CASSGEGFYGYTF TGTGCCAGCAGTGGGGAGGGATTCTATGGCTACACCTTC
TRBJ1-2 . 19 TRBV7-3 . CASSFVPADGDPRGYGYTF TGTGCCAGCAGCTTCGTCCCAGCGGACGGGGACCCTAGAGGCTATGGCTACACCTTC
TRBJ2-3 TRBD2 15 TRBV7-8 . CASSHSAGVSDTQYF TGTGCCAGCAGCCACTCAGCGGGGGTATCAGATACGCAGTATTTT
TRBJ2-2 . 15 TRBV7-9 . CASSLERGLTGELFF TGTGCCAGCAGTCTCGAGCGTGGGTTAACCGGGGAGCTGTTTTTT
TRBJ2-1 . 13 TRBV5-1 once CASSLYGYNEQFF TGCGCCAGCAGCTTGTACGGTTACAATGAGCAGTTCTTC
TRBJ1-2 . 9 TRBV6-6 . CASSPPYFF TGTGCCAGCAGTCCCCCCTACTTCTTC
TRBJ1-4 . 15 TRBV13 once CASSLQGGPTEKLFF TGTGCCAGCAGCCTACAGGGTGGTCCTACTGAAAAACTGTTTTTT
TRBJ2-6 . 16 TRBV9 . CASSVARAAGANVLTF TGTGCCAGCAGCGTGGCCAGGGCGGCTGGGGCCAACGTCCTGACTTTC
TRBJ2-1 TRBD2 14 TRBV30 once CAWSVGAGGDEQFF TGTGCCTGGAGTGTAGGGGCGGGAGGCGATGAGCAGTTCTTC
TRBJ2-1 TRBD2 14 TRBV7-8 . CASSQGVAGVEQFF TGTGCCAGCAGCCAAGGAGTAGCGGGAGTTGAGCAGTTCTTC
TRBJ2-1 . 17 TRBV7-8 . CASSEMGRESSYNEQFF TGTGCCAGCAGCGAGATGGGCCGGGAGAGCTCCTACAATGAGCAGTTCTTC
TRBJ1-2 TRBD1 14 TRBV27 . CASKTGQALSGYTF TGTGCCAGCAAGACTGGACAGGCCCTGAGTGGCTACACCTTC
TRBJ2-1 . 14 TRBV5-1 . CASSLAGGYGEQFF TGCGCCAGCAGCTTGGCTGGCGGGTACGGAGAGCAGTTCTTC
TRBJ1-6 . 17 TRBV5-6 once CASSFGFPKRHNSPLHF TGTGCCAGCAGCTTCGGGTTCCCAAAAAGGCATAATTCACCCCTCCACTTT
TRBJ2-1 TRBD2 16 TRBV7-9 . CASSSIAGSSYNEQFF TGTGCCAGCAGCTCGATAGCGGGGAGCTCCTACAATGAGCAGTTCTTC
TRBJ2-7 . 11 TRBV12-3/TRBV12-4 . CASRQGYEQYF TGTGCCAGCAGGCAGGGCTACGAGCAGTACTTC
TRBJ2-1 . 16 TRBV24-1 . CATSDLRTGTDNEQFF TGTGCCACCAGTGATTTGAGGACTGGGACTGACAATGAGCAGTTCTTC
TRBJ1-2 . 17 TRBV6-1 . CASSPEPPYRDGYGYTF TGTGCCAGCAGTCCCGAACCCCCCTACAGGGACGGGTATGGCTACACCTTC